These 20 T cell receptor beta chains originate from one sample sequenced in a study of cytomegalovirus exposure and HLA in healthy donors. Primers for the PCR totalled 60 Vbeta and 13 Jbeta. Assay used: immunoSEQ multiplex PCR; TCRdb lists only in-frame clones, some missing. The sample comprises about 120,000 clones, roughly 87% of which are singletons, and more than 1.4% rests with the top ten. Sequenced material: PBMCs. The receptors here all came from a woman aged 18-29 years in good health and CMV-seronegative.

This clone was seen more than once but under ten times. The V call is TRBV5-1, the J call TRBJ1-5; D is unresolved. Trimming took off 0 bases at V and 0 bases at J, with 10 bases between the two ends. From germline, CDR1 is SGHRS and CDR2 YFSETQ. The CDR3 is 16 residues long. CDR3 DNA: TGCGCCAGCAGCTTGGGAAACAGTAATAGCAATCAGCCCCAGCATTTT. Translation: CASSLGNSNSNQPQHF.

The rearrangement uses TRBV18 and TRBJ1-1, with unresolved D. The V and J ends lost 3 bases and 1 base respectively, with 6 bases between them. Germline CDR1 reads KGHSH; CDR2 reads LQKENI. There are 13 residues in the CDR3. This chain's CDR3 is CASSPTANTEAFF. CDR3 nucleotides: TGTGCCAGCTCACCTACAGCGAACACTGAAGCTTTCTTT.

The chain is built from TRBV19 and TRBJ1-1, with TRBD1 identical over 8 bases. This CDR3 contains 16 residues. V was clipped by 4 bases and J by 3 bases; unmatched bases: 10. CDR1 LNHDA and CDR2 SQIVND come from the germline V gene (reference sequence). As DNA, the CDR3 is TGTGCCAGTAGTAAGTCCAGGGGGCGTCTACACACTGAAGCTTTCTTT. It translates to CASSKSRGRLHTEAFF.

This clone was detected a few times. The gene calls are TRBV9 and TRBJ1-1; D perhaps matches TRBD1 (5 bases). V was trimmed by 0 bases and J by 1 base, leaving 10 bases between them. The germline V gene has CDR1 SGDLS and CDR2 YYNGEE. This CDR3 has 15 residues. DNA of the CDR3: TGTGCCAGCAGCGTAGCTTGGGGGGGGAACACTGAAGCTTTCTTT. Translation gives CASSVAWGGNTEAFF.

CDR3 residues: CASSRGNPKQVSYEQYF. CDR3 in DNA: TGTGCCAGCAGCAGGGGAAACCCTAAACAAGTCTCCTACGAGCAGTACTTC. The rearrangement joins TRBV9 to TRBJ2-7, with D possibly being TRBD1 (5 bases). Per germline, CDR1 SGDLS and CDR2 YYNGEE. V was cut by 4 bases and J by 0 bases, with 20 bases left in between. This CDR3 has 17 amino acids. The full variable domain, in which reference TRBV9 and TRBJ2-7 provide the parts outside the CDR3, is DSGVTQTPKHLITATGQRVTLRCSPRSGDLSVYWYQQSLDQGLQFLIQYYNGEERAKGNILERFSAQQFPDLHSELNLSSLELGDSALYFCASSRGNPKQVSYEQYFGPGTRLTVT.

The chain is built from TRBV6-1 and TRBJ2-3; the D is unclear. Looked up from germline, CDR1 is MNHNS and CDR2 is SASEGT. CDR3 length equals 12 residues. V gave up 8 bases and J gave up 2 bases, with 8 bases separating them. This CDR3 is CASQVSTDTQYF. CDR3 bases: TGTGCCAGCCAGGTTTCCACAGATACGCAGTATTTT.

About this clone: Other DNA sequences from this sample encode an identical CDR3 as well. The chain carries TRBV6-4 and TRBJ1-2; D ambiguous. Trimming pared 2 bases from V and 4 bases from J, leaving 5 bases between. This CDR3 comprises 12 residues. CDR1 and CDR2 (germline): MRHNA, SNTAGT. In DNA, the CDR3 is TGTGCCAGCAGTGACGTGAGCTATGGCTACACCTTC. Translation: CASSDVSYGYTF.

The rearrangement links TRBV7-6 to TRBJ1-2; unclear D gene. CDR3 length: 13 residues. V lost 8 bases to trimming and J lost 4 bases, with 14 bases between them. Germline assignment: CDR1 SGHVS and CDR2 FNYEAQ. The CDR3 loop reads CASGYGETYGYTF. CDR3 bases: TGTGCCAGCGGCTATGGGGAGACCTATGGCTACACCTTC.

The V and J genes are TRBV6-5 and TRBJ1-1; D not certain. Germline V gene lookup returns CDR1 MNHEY and CDR2 SVGAGI. V shed 2 bases and J shed 2 bases, with 9 bases lying between them. There are 14 residues in the CDR3. The CDR3 spells CASSYGKFNTEAFF. The CDR3 DNA sequence: TGTGCCAGCAGTTACGGCAAGTTCAACACTGAAGCTTTCTTT.

The V gene is TRBV5-1, the J gene TRBJ1-2; D possibly corresponds to TRBD1 (5 bases). This CDR3 is 13 amino acids long. Deletions cut 0 bases from V and 4 bases from J, with 7 bases between. The V gene's germline CDR1 is SGHRS and CDR2 YFSETQ. As DNA, the CDR3 is TGCGCCAGCAGCTTGGGGGGCATCTATGGCTACACCTTC. Protein product: CASSLGGIYGYTF.

The chain is built from TRBV6-1 and TRBJ2-7; D uncertain. In germline, CDR1 is MNHNS, CDR2 SASEGT. The V end was cut by 4 bases, the J end by 0 bases, with 7 bases between. The CDR3 sequence is 13 residues long. CDR3 sequence: CASSVQDSYEQYF. CDR3 in DNA: TGTGCCAGCAGTGTTCAGGACTCCTACGAGCAGTACTTC.

This chain uses TRBV19 with TRBJ2-1; TRBD1 matches 8 bases. J gave up 7 bases and V 11 bases, and 7 bases lay outside the gene matches. Germline lookup yields CDR1 LNHDA and CDR2 SQIVND (reference sequence). This CDR3 is built from 12 residues. The CDR3 here is CAVRGRLNEQFF. Written as DNA, the CDR3 is TGTGCCGTCAGGGGGCGCCTGAATGAGCAGTTCTTC.

CDR3 bases: TGTGCCAGCAGCCTTAGAGGGACAGTCGGCGAAGCTTTCTTT. Its translation: CASSLRGTVGEAFF. The chain uses TRBV13 and TRBJ1-1, with 7 bases matching TRBD1. The CDR3 spans 14 residues. V was pared by 5 bases and J by 8 bases, with 11 bases of the junction left unmatched. Per the germline V gene, CDR1 is PRHDT and CDR2 is FYEKMQ (reference sequence).

V is TRBV5-6 and J is TRBJ1-1; TRBD1 is a possible D gene (5 bases). Germline loops: CDR1 SGHDT, CDR2 YYEEEE. The CDR3 is 13 amino acids. V lost 1 base, J lost 10 bases, and 14 bases lay in between. Here the CDR3 reads CASSLYSGPGAFF. The CDR3 bases are TGTGCCAGCAGCTTGTATTCAGGGCCCGGAGCTTTCTTT.

This sequence joins TRBV10-2 and TRBJ1-4; a possible D gene is TRBD1 (5 bases). Trimming stripped 3 bases from V and 1 base from J, with 15 bases between. The germline gives CDR1 WSHSY, CDR2 SAAADI. The CDR3 totals 17 residues. DNA for the CDR3: TGCGCCAGCAGTGACTGGGGGGAGATGGGAACTAATGAAAAACTGTTTTTT. Its translation: CASSDWGEMGTNEKLFF.

The CDR3: CASSRDSGDYGYTF. The CDR3 bases are TGTGCCAGCAGCCGGGACTCTGGTGACTATGGCTACACCTTC. The V gene is TRBV5-5, the J gene TRBJ1-2; D is perhaps TRBD1 (5 bases). CDR1 is SGHKS and CDR2 is YYEKEE in the germline V gene (reference sequence). The CDR3 runs 14 residues. With 4 bases removed from V and 3 bases from J, the gap between germline ends came to 13 bases.

The gene calls are TRBV9 and TRBJ2-7; 14 bases agree with TRBD2. The J segment lost 4 bases and the V segment lost 4 bases, leaving 7 bases of the junction unmatched. CDR1 SGDLS and CDR2 YYNGEE come from the germline V gene. This CDR3 is built from 16 residues. The CDR3 reads CASSPGLAGVGYEQYF. In DNA, the CDR3 is TGTGCCAGCAGCCCGGGACTAGCGGGAGTCGGGTACGAGCAGTACTTC. The whole variable domain, remainder taken from reference TRBV9 and TRBJ2-7, is DSGVTQTPKHLITATGQRVTLRCSPRSGDLSVYWYQQSLDQGLQFLIQYYNGEERAKGNILERFSAQQFPDLHSELNLSSLELGDSALYFCASSPGLAGVGYEQYFGPGTRLTVT.

V gene TRBV6-5 combines with J gene TRBJ2-5; D is uncertain. The DNA end favors TRBJ2-7, so the J call may be wrong. CDR1 MNHEY and CDR2 SVGAGI come from the germline V gene. This CDR3 region has 14 residues. The DNA for the CDR3 is TGTGCCAGCAGTTATCAGGATCGTTCCTACGAGCAGTACTTC. Translated, it gives CASSYQDRSYEQYF.

V is TRBV29-1 and J is TRBJ2-3, with 8 bases fitting TRBD2. Germline V lookup: CDR1 SQVTM, CDR2 ANQGSEA. The V gene end was trimmed by 4 bases and the J gene end by 3 bases; junction bases not matched to a gene: 6. The CDR3 sequence is 14 residues long. The CDR3 DNA reads as TGCAGCGTTGCCCTCGGGGGGGCTACAGATACGCAGTATTTT. It is translated as CSVALGGATDTQYF.

The rearrangement uses TRBV19 and TRBJ1-4; D is possibly TRBD1 (5 bases). Per germline, CDR1 LNHDA and CDR2 SQIVND (reference sequence). V lost 5 bases and J 8 bases, leaving 12 bases between the germline ends. CDR3 size: 13 residues. CDR3 in amino acids: CASSVPTGEKLFF. CDR3 nucleotide sequence: TGTGCCAGTAGTGTCCCTACAGGCGAAAAACTGTTTTTT.